These 21 T cell receptor beta chains share one sample of origin, sequenced in a study of blood T cells in healthy people across ages. Using a J-beta primer mix together with a sample-barcoded 5' primer, a second PCR was run for roughly 7 to 11 cycles. TCRdb fed the 5' RACE reads into MiXCR, producing one record per CDR3 protein. The sample includes more than 800,000 distinct CDR3 sequences, under 35% seen only once; the top ten take about 18%. The sequencing input was blood. These receptors were collected from an elderly woman in good health.

This chain joins TRBV28 and TRBJ1-4, with D possibly TRBD1 on 6 matching bases. There are 16 residues in the CDR3. With 5 bases removed from V and 2 bases from J, the gap between germline ends came to 15 bases. CDR1 and CDR2 from the germline V gene are MDHEN and SYDVKM. In DNA, the CDR3 is TGTGCCAGCAGTCCGTCGGGGACATCTACTAATGAAAAACTGTTTTTT. Translation gives CASSPSGTSTNEKLFF. The entire variable domain, with the rest obtained from reference TRBV28 and TRBJ1-4, is as follows: DVKVTQSSRYLVKRTGEKVFLECVQDMDHENMFWYRQDPGLGLRLIYFSYDVKMKEKGDIPEGYSVSREKKERFSLILESASTNQTSMYLCASSPSGTSTNEKLFFGSGTQLSVL.

The chain uses TRBV20-1 and TRBJ1-5; D is possibly TRBD1 (5 bases). The CDR3 spans 14 residues. CDR1 and CDR2 from the germline V gene are DFQATT and SNEGSKA (reference sequence). The V end lost 3 bases, the J end lost 0 bases, and 9 bases lay between the germline ends. CDR3 loop: CSARRDRSNQPQHF. CDR3 in DNA: TGCAGTGCTAGGAGGGACCGTAGCAATCAGCCCCAGCATTTT.

This clonotype occurred many times. CDR3 DNA: TGCGCCAGCAGCCTCGACAGTTATACGCAGTATTTT. Translated, it gives CASSLDSYTQYF. The chain employs TRBV5-1 and TRBJ2-3; a possible D gene is TRBD1 (5 bases). The germline V and J ends were trimmed by 4 bases and 7 bases, with 10 bases remaining between them. This CDR3 spans 12 amino acids. Germline values: CDR1 SGHRS, CDR2 YFSETQ.

Regarding this clonotype: The conserved phenylalanine or tryptophan normally closing the CDR3 is absent here, so this likely arose from a read error. The gene calls are TRBV5-6 and TRBJ2-5; maybe TRBD1 (6 bases). Trimming pared 1 base from V and 0 bases from J, leaving 7 bases between. Germline V gives CDR1 SGHDT, CDR2 YYEEEE. This CDR3 contains 14 residues. For the CDR3, the DNA is TGTGCCAGCAGCTTGAGGGGGTACCAAGAGACCCAGTACTTA. Protein: CASSLRGYQETQYL.

The V call is TRBV12-5, the J call TRBJ2-1; D assignment may be TRBD1 or TRBD2 (6 bases each). Germline V lookup: CDR1 LGHNT, CDR2 FRNRAP. V shed 7 bases and J shed 8 bases, with 30 bases lying between them. The CDR3 is made up of 18 amino acids. The CDR3 loop is CASAGLLAGEFRGHEQFF. CDR3 in DNA: TGTGCTAGTGCCGGACTACTCGCAGGGGAGTTCAGAGGTCATGAGCAGTTCTTC.

This clonotype was observed a handful of times. The chain recombines TRBV4-2 with TRBJ2-1, with 11 bases identical to TRBD1. V lost 3 bases to trimming and J lost 0 bases; unmatched junction nucleotides: 1. In germline, CDR1 is LGHNA, CDR2 YNFKEQ. The CDR3 has 16 amino acids. CDR3 coding DNA: TGTGCCAGCAGCCACGGGACAGGGGGCTCCTACAATGAGCAGTTCTTC. It yields the protein CASSHGTGGSYNEQFF.

V and J are TRBV7-2 and TRBJ1-1; unclear D gene. The V and J ends lost 5 bases and 0 bases respectively, with 13 bases between them. Germline V gene lookup returns CDR1 SGHTA and CDR2 FQGNSA. The CDR3 runs to 15 residues. CDR3 nucleotides: TGTGCCAGCAGCCCGCAAGTGATTATGAACACTGAAGCTTTCTTT. Residues: CASSPQVIMNTEAFF. The full variable domain, with the rest looked up from reference TRBV7-2 and TRBJ1-1, is GAGVSQSPSNKVTEKGKDVELRCDPISGHTALYWYRQSLGQGLEFLIYFQGNSAPDKSGLPSDRFSAERTGGSVSTLTIQRTQQEDSAVYLCASSPQVIMNTEAFFGQGTRLTVV.

V gene TRBV20-1 combines with J gene TRBJ1-4; D perhaps matches TRBD1 (6 bases). This CDR3 is 14 amino acids long. With 3 bases removed from V and 4 bases from J, the gap between germline ends came to 12 bases. CDR1 is DFQATT and CDR2 is SNEGSKA in the germline V gene (reference sequence). The CDR3 loop reads CSASSGQLNEKLFF. For the CDR3, the DNA is TGCAGTGCTAGTTCCGGACAGCTTAATGAAAAACTGTTTTTT.

This clonotype was picked up many times. The V call is TRBV20-1, the J call TRBJ2-1; TRBD2 is a possible D gene (6 bases). The CDR3 extends over 13 amino acids. The V and J ends lost 4 bases and 0 bases respectively, with 7 bases between them. Germline-derived CDR1 and CDR2 are DFQATT and SNEGSKA (reference sequence). The CDR3, as DNA: TGCAGTGCTATCGGGAGCTCCTACAATGAGCAGTTCTTC. Encoded protein: CSAIGSSYNEQFF.

The sample holds many counts of this clonotype. This rearrangement joins TRBV18 to TRBJ2-3; D could derive from TRBD1 or TRBD2 (6 bases each). V was cut by 1 base and J by 0 bases, with 11 bases left in between. This CDR3 contains 16 residues. Germline V lookup: CDR1 KGHSH, CDR2 LQKENI. CDR3 nucleotides: TGTGCCAGCTCACCACGAGGGGGGATCAGCACAGATACGCAGTATTTT. This encodes CASSPRGGISTDTQYF. The variable domain in full, with the rest retrieved from reference TRBV18 and TRBJ2-3, is NAGVMQNPRHLVRRRGQEARLRCSPMKGHSHVYWYRQLPEEGLKFMVYLQKENIIDESGMPKERFSAEFPKEGPSILRIQQVVRGDSAAYFCASSPRGGISTDTQYFGPGTRLTVL.

Concerning this clonotype: This may arise from a read error, as a much more abundant clone is one base away. V usage is TRBV7-2 and J usage is TRBJ2-5, with 7 bases fitting TRBD1. The germline CDR1 and CDR2 sequences are SGHTA and FQGNSA. CDR3 length: 12 amino acids. In DNA form, the CDR3 reads TGTGCCGGCAGCTTAGACAGGGATTCCCAGTACTTC. Amino acids: CAGSLDRDSQYF.

The table lists this clonotype with a few counts. V gene TRBV5-1 combines with J gene TRBJ2-2; TRBD1 might be the D (5 bases). Germline CDR1 reads SGHRS; CDR2 reads YFSETQ. Deletions cut 2 bases from V and 6 bases from J, with 8 bases between. This CDR3 has 13 amino acids. For the CDR3, the DNA is TGCGCCAGCAGCTTTCAGGGATCCGGGGAGCTGTTTTTT. Encoded protein: CASSFQGSGELFF. The full variable domain, its missing parts supplied by reference TRBV5-1 and TRBJ2-2, is KAGVTQTPRYLIKTRGQQVTLSCSPISGHRSVSWYQQTPGQGLQFLFEYFSETQRNKGNFPGRFSGRQFSNSRSEMNVSTLELGDSALYLCASSFQGSGELFFGEGSRLTVL.

This clonotype was recorded many times. This rearrangement joins TRBV14 to TRBJ1-2; 12 bases are a match to TRBD1. V dropped 4 bases and J dropped 8; count of bases not matched to a gene: 5. Germline V CDR1 and CDR2: SGHDN, FVKESK. CDR3 length: 14 residues. As DNA, the CDR3 is TGTGCCAGCAGCCGGGACAGGGGGCTACACGGCTACACCTTC. It is translated as CASSRDRGLHGYTF.

V usage is TRBV2 and J usage is TRBJ1-2, with a possible D match to TRBD1 (5 bases). Trimming left V 11 bases short and J 5 bases short, with 18 bases between. This CDR3 spans 13 amino acids. Germline values: CDR1 SNHLY, CDR2 FYNNEI. CDR3 loop: CAGAKAGFYGYTF. CDR3 coding DNA: TGTGCCGGGGCCAAGGCAGGTTTTTATGGCTACACCTTC.

Written as DNA, the CDR3 is TGCAGTGCTATACAGGGGGAGTTCAATCAGCCCCAGCATTTT. Translated: CSAIQGEFNQPQHF. The rearrangement joins TRBV20-1 to TRBJ1-5, with 8 nucleotides matching TRBD1. Germline CDR1 is DFQATT and CDR2 is SNEGSKA (reference sequence). The V segment lost 4 bases and the J segment 3 bases; nucleotides outside the gene matches: 5. This CDR3 contains 14 residues.

With regard to this clonotype: The junction shows a germline mismatch at one end, possibly a read error. This chain uses TRBV9 with TRBJ1-4, with D possibly matching TRBD1 (6 bases). This CDR3 has 16 amino acids. Per the germline V gene, CDR1 is SGDLS and CDR2 is YYNGEE. CDR3 sequence reads: CASSVAPDSRGEKPFF. The CDR3 DNA is TGTGCCAGCAGCGTAGCTCCGGACAGCAGGGGTGAAAAACCGTTTTTT.

This clonotype appeared many times. J is TRBJ2-1 and V is TRBV11-3, with 9 bases aligning to TRBD1. The V segment lost 7 bases and the J segment 10 bases; nucleotides outside the gene matches: 11. The CDR3 runs to 14 residues. Germline values: CDR1 SGHNT, CDR2 YENEEA. DNA of the CDR3: TGTGCCAGCACCGGGGTACAGGGGGCCTGGGAGCAGTTCTTC. Translated: CASTGVQGAWEQFF.

This chain connects TRBV4-3 to TRBJ1-1, with 11 bases that match TRBD1. J was trimmed by 7 bases and V by 0 bases; bases with no gene match: 7. From germline, CDR1 is LGHNA and CDR2 YSLEER. The CDR3 is 16 amino acids. The CDR3 is CASSQERTGGLSEAFF. In DNA, the CDR3 is TGCGCCAGCAGCCAAGAGCGGACAGGGGGCCTGAGTGAAGCTTTCTTT.

This clonotype was detected only once. Since the CDR3 does not end with the conserved phenylalanine or tryptophan, this likely comes from a read error. The chain uses TRBV12-3 or TRBV12-4 and TRBJ1-6; TRBD1 aligns across 7 bases. This CDR3 is 12 amino acids long. V trimming: 6 bases; J trimming: 13 bases; junction bases outside the gene matches: 6. The DNA for the CDR3 is TGTGCCAGCAGATACAGGGGAGCGCCCCTCCACTTG. Amino acids: CASRYRGAPLHL.

Notes on this clonotype: Possible read error: a much larger clone is one base away. The CDR3 loop is CASSQLNGVSRNEQYF. The CDR3 DNA is TGTGCCAGCAGCCAGTTAAATGGGGTTTCTCGCAATGAGCAGTACTTC. The genes are TRBV14 and TRBJ2-5; no clear D. The CDR3 sequence is 16 residues long. The V gene's germline CDR1 is SGHDN and CDR2 FVKESK. V was pared by 3 bases and J by 11 bases, with 25 bases between.

The V and J genes are TRBV7-2 and TRBJ2-5; D is perhaps TRBD2 (6 bases). The V end lost 2 bases, the J end lost 3 bases, and 13 bases lay between the germline ends. The CDR3 is made up of 15 amino acids. Germline CDR1 is SGHTA and CDR2 is FQGNSA. The DNA for the CDR3 is TGTGCCAGCAGCTTACTTACTAGCAAGAAAGAGACCCAGTACTTC. It encodes CASSLLTSKKETQYF.